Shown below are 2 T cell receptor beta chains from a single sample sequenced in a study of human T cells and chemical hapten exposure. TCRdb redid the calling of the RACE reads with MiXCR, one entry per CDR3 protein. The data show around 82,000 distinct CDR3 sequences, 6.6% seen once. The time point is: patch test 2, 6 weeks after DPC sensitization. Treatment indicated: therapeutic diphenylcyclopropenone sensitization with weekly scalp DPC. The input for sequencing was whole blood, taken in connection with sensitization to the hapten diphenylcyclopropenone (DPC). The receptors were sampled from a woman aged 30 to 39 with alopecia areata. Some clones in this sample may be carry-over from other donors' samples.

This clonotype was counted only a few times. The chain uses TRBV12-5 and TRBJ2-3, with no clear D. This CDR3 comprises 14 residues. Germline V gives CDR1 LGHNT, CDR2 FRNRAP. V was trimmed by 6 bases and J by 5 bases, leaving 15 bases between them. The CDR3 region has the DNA TGTGCTAGTGGAAATGGACCCGGCGTAGATACGCAGTATTTT. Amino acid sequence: CASGNGPGVDTQYF. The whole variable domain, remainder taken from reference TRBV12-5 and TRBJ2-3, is DARVTQTPRHKVTEMGQEVTMRCQPILGHNTVFWYRQTMMQGLELLAYFRNRAPLDDSGMPKDRFSAEMPDATLATLKIQPSEPRDSAVYFCASGNGPGVDTQYFGPGTRLTVL.

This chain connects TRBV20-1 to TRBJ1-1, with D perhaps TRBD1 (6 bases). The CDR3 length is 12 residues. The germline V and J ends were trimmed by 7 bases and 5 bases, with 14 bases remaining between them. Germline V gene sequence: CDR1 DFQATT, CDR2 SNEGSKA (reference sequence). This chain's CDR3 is CSVLQGETEAFF. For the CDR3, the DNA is TGCAGTGTTTTACAGGGTGAGACTGAAGCTTTCTTT.